The sequence of this T cell receptor beta chain was determined in a study of OX40 agonist ivuxolimab in advanced cancers. Here immunoSEQ multiplex PCR was the method, and the copy in TCRdb shows in-frame clones only, minus some. The sample contains some 57,000 clones, roughly nine tenths of which appear only once. General observations from the study: Among the lowest levels of clonal expansion were found in partial responders at 0.1-3.0 mg/kg. Clonal expansion by week 6 occurred in CD4+ and CD8+ blood T cells (at 0.1 to 3.0 mg/kg).

Notes on this clone: The antigen remains unidentified.

Peripheral blood came from all dose cohorts at three timepoints. Unmatched junction bases numbered 10, after V lost 7 bases and J lost 4 bases. There are 16 residues in the CDR3. Germline V gene sequence: CDR1 SGHAT, CDR2 FQNNGV. The rearrangement links TRBV11-2 to TRBJ2-1; TRBD2 aligns across 10 bases. The specimen was CD4+ or CD8+ T cells sorted from blood, collected in a trial of the OX40 agonist ivuxolimab. The receptor comes from an adult with an advanced solid tumor such as melanoma, head and neck, liver or kidney cancer. Here the CDR3 DNA reads TGTGCCAGCACCAAAAGGTTAGCGGGAGGATACAATGAGCAGTTCTTC. Encoded protein: CASTKRLAGGYNEQFF.